This passage covers 26 T cell receptor beta chains from one sample sequenced in a study of early T cells in non-severe SARS-CoV-2 infection. TCRdb reprocessed the 5' RACE reads via MiXCR and lists one record per CDR3 protein. The table has some 29,000 distinct CDR3 sequences, 5% seen once; the top ten hold approximately 11%. The sample consisted of whole blood. These receptor sequences come from an adult who was a healthcare worker with PCR-confirmed SARS-CoV-2 infection or an uninfected control (not recorded which).

This clonotype was seen only a few times. The genes are TRBV28 and TRBJ2-5; the match to TRBD1 covers 7 bases. J was trimmed by 0 bases and V by 6 bases; bases with no gene match: 10. There are 16 residues in the CDR3. Per the germline V gene, CDR1 is MDHEN and CDR2 is SYDVKM. CDR3 region: CASSPGQTKYQETQYF. In DNA form, the CDR3 reads TGTGCCAGCAGCCCGGGACAGACGAAGTACCAAGAGACCCAGTACTTC. Full variable domain (rest looked up from reference TRBV28 and TRBJ2-5): DVKVTQSSRYLVKRTGEKVFLECVQDMDHENMFWYRQDPGLGLRLIYFSYDVKMKEKGDIPEGYSVSREKKERFSLILESASTNQTSMYLCASSPGQTKYQETQYFGPGTRLLVL.

The rearrangement links TRBV7-2 to TRBJ2-5; D may be TRBD2 (6 bases). The CDR3 extends over 15 amino acids. The germline CDR1 and CDR2 sequences are SGHTA and FQGNSA. The ends were cut back, 1 base at V and 1 base at J, with 10 bases in the middle. The DNA of the CDR3 is TGTGCCAGCAGCTTAGGGGGGGAAGTCCAAGAGACCCAGTACTTC. Protein: CASSLGGEVQETQYF.

V and J are TRBV7-9 and TRBJ2-1, with 8 bases aligning to TRBD2. V was pared by 10 bases and J by 6 bases, with 5 bases of the junction left unmatched. The CDR3 totals 12 residues. Germline CDR1 is SEHNR and CDR2 is FQNEAQ (reference sequence). The CDR3 nucleotides are TGTGCCATCCAAGCGGGGGTCAATGAGCAGTTCTTC. Residues: CAIQAGVNEQFF.

The gene calls are TRBV6-5 and TRBJ2-5; D might be TRBD1 (6 bases). V gave up 5 bases and J gave up 4 bases, with 17 bases separating them. The germline CDR1 and CDR2 sequences are MNHEY and SVGAGI. The CDR3 runs to 15 residues. The CDR3: CASSPTHGTTETQYF. CDR3 DNA sequence: TGTGCCAGCAGTCCAACCCACGGGACAACAGAGACCCAGTACTTC.

This clonotype was picked up many times. The chain uses TRBV5-6 and TRBJ2-2, with D perhaps assigned TRBD1 or TRBD2 (5 bases each). Between the trimmed V and J ends, which lost 4 bases and 2 bases, there was a span of 18 bases. The CDR3 is 17 amino acids. CDR1 is SGHDT, CDR2 YYEEEE, per germline. The DNA of the CDR3 is TGTGCCAGCAGCAAACCTACCGGGACGCCTAACACCGGGGAGCTGTTTTTT. Translated, it gives CASSKPTGTPNTGELFF.

The sample holds many counts of this clonotype. The gene calls are TRBV6-5 and TRBJ1-2, with TRBD1 identical over 7 bases. CDR1 is MNHEY and CDR2 is SVGAGI in the germline V gene. The CDR3 has 13 amino acids. Trimming removed 5 bases from V and 3 bases from J; junction bases left unmatched: 3. Here the CDR3 reads CASSPGGYYGYTF. In DNA, the CDR3 is TGTGCCAGCAGTCCAGGGGGGTACTATGGCTACACCTTC.

This clonotype was recorded at least ten times. V is TRBV2 and J is TRBJ2-7; 9 nucleotides line up with TRBD1. Looked up from germline, CDR1 is SNHLY and CDR2 is FYNNEI. Losses at the gene ends were 0 bases for V and 2 bases for J; bases not matched to a gene: 14. The CDR3 totals 19 residues. In DNA, the CDR3 is TGTGCCAGCAGTGAAGCCCGGACAGGGGTCGCGTTCGGACCCTACGAGCAGTACTTC. This translates into CASSEARTGVAFGPYEQYF.

This clonotype was detected only a few times. V is TRBV5-4 and J is TRBJ2-1; no clear D gene. The V end was cut by 1 base, the J end by 1 base, with 3 bases between. In germline, CDR1 is SGHNT, CDR2 YYREEE (reference sequence). This CDR3 is built from 13 residues. CDR3 loop: CASSLNSYNEQFF. The CDR3 DNA reads TGTGCCAGCAGCTTGAATTCCTACAATGAGCAGTTCTTC. Looking up the rest from reference TRBV5-4 and TRBJ2-1 gives the full variable domain: ETGVTQSPTHLIKTRGQQVTLRCSSQSGHNTVSWYQQALGQGPQFIFQYYREEENGRGNFPPRFSGLQFPNYSSELNVNALELDDSALYLCASSLNSYNEQFFGPGTRLTVL.

A single count supports this clonotype. At one of its ends the junction is not consistent with the germline gene, which may arise from a read error. This rearrangement joins TRBV29-1 to TRBJ1-1; D uncertain. The germline CDR1 and CDR2 sequences are SQVTM and ANQGSEA. The CDR3 covers 13 residues. The CDR3 bases are TGCAGCGTTCAAGAAACCCTGGCCACTGAAGCTTTCTTT. The encoded protein is CSVQETLATEAFF.

The chain combines TRBV7-9 with TRBJ1-1; TRBD1 matches at 10 bases. Trimming took 0 bases from V and 12 from J; bases not matched to a gene: 10. The CDR3 consists of 15 residues. Germline V gene lookup returns CDR1 SEHNR and CDR2 FQNEAQ (reference sequence). The CDR3 loop is CASSLATGGPPHPFF. In nucleotides, the CDR3 is TGTGCCAGCAGCTTAGCGACAGGGGGCCCCCCGCATCCTTTCTTT.

At least ten counts were recorded for this clonotype. V usage is TRBV11-2 and J usage is TRBJ2-2; no definite D call. Trimming shortened V by 4 bases and J by 3 bases, and 6 bases separated the two germline ends. The CDR3 runs 13 residues. Germline CDR1 and CDR2: SGHAT and FQNNGV. CDR3 coding DNA: TGTGCCAGCAGCTATGCACACACCGGGGAGCTGTTTTTT. The encoded protein is CASSYAHTGELFF.

This clonotype was detected ten times or more. The chain recombines TRBV7-2 with TRBJ2-7; 13 bases match TRBD2. Losses at the gene ends were 5 bases for V and 7 bases for J; bases not matched to a gene: 2. Germline loops: CDR1 SGHTA, CDR2 FQGNSA. The CDR3 extends over 13 amino acids. The CDR3 bases are TGTGCCAGCAGCCAGACTAGCGGGAGGGAGCAGTACTTC. Encoded protein: CASSQTSGREQYF.

The chain joins TRBV7-2 to TRBJ1-2; 8 bases map to TRBD1. This CDR3 comprises 15 residues. Germline V lookup: CDR1 SGHTA, CDR2 FQGNSA. V lost 3 bases and J lost 1; bases outside the gene matches: 4. DNA of the CDR3: TGTGCCAGCAGCTTGTCAGGGGGCGATAACTATGGCTACACCTTC. Its protein product is CASSLSGGDNYGYTF.

This clonotype was recorded many times. J is TRBJ1-1 and V is TRBV5-1; D is ambiguous. The CDR3 covers 14 residues. Per germline, CDR1 SGHRS and CDR2 YFSETQ. V gave up 5 bases and J gave up 5 bases, with 16 bases separating them. The CDR3 is CASSKARGRTEAFF. The CDR3 DNA is TGCGCCAGCAGTAAAGCACGAGGTCGTACTGAAGCTTTCTTT.

V and J are TRBV5-1 and TRBJ1-2, with TRBD1 as a possible D gene (5 bases). The CDR3 is 14 residues long. Germline loops: CDR1 SGHRS, CDR2 YFSETQ. The V end was cut by 4 bases, the J end by 8 bases, with 18 bases between. The CDR3 loop is CASSAGPPEKGYTF. The CDR3 DNA reads as TGCGCCAGCAGCGCGGGACCTCCCGAAAAGGGCTACACCTTC.

This clonotype was recorded at least ten times. The rearrangement links TRBV9 to TRBJ2-7, with 8 bases lining up with TRBD2. The CDR3 loop spans 16 amino acids. Trimming at V came to 4 bases and at J to 6 bases, leaving 15 bases not matched to a gene. The germline gives CDR1 SGDLS, CDR2 YYNGEE. The CDR3 DNA follows: TGTGCCAGCAGCCCGGGGGAGCGGGAGAGAGTAAGCGAGCAGTACTTC. It translates to CASSPGERERVSEQYF.

This clonotype was seen at least ten times. The chain recombines TRBV7-2 with TRBJ2-1; 8 bases match TRBD2. Trimming cost V 5 bases and J 3 bases; bases outside gene matches: 9. The CDR3 runs 16 residues. Per the germline V gene, CDR1 is SGHTA and CDR2 is FQGNSA. Written as DNA, the CDR3 is TGTGCCAGCAGCCCACGGGCTAGCGGGTACTACAATGAGCAGTTCTTC. Protein: CASSPRASGYYNEQFF.

This clonotype came up many times. V gene TRBV11-2 combines with J gene TRBJ2-4; weak D call: TRBD1 (6 bases). CDR3 length: 16 residues. The V gene lost 4 bases and the J gene lost 0 bases, with 13 bases spanning the gap. The germline CDR1 and CDR2 sequences are SGHAT and FQNNGV. The CDR3 sequence is CASSSSGDLAKNIQYF. The CDR3 DNA reads TGTGCCAGCAGCTCCTCAGGGGATCTAGCCAAAAACATTCAGTACTTC.

This clonotype was recorded at least ten times. This sequence joins TRBV12-3 or TRBV12-4 and TRBJ2-2; D ambiguous. V lost 6 bases and J 9 bases, leaving 11 bases between the germline ends. This CDR3 is built from 12 residues. For the CDR3, the DNA is TGTGCCAGCAGACGCCTAGGTTGGGAGCTGTTTTTT. It yields the protein CASRRLGWELFF.

This clonotype was seen ten or more times. The V gene is TRBV6-5, the J gene TRBJ1-6; D possibly corresponds to TRBD1 (5 bases). Germline V lookup: CDR1 MNHEY, CDR2 SVGAGI. Between the trimmed V and J ends, which lost 5 bases and 7 bases, there was a span of 9 bases. CDR3 length: 13 residues. The CDR3 region is CASSQGDNSPLHF. The CDR3, as DNA: TGTGCCAGCAGTCAGGGAGACAATTCACCCCTCCACTTT.

The rearrangement uses TRBV20-1 and TRBJ2-5; D may be TRBD2 (5 bases). In germline, CDR1 is DFQATT, CDR2 SNEGSKA (reference sequence). The V gene lost 0 bases and the J gene lost 1 base, with 12 bases spanning the gap. This CDR3 has 15 residues. The CDR3 loop is CSARDRRIPQETQYF. The DNA for the CDR3 is TGCAGTGCTAGAGACCGGAGGATCCCCCAAGAGACCCAGTACTTC.

As to this clonotype: This clone may be a read error of a much larger clone one base away. V and J are TRBV6-6 and TRBJ1-1; D is ambiguous. The CDR3 totals 12 residues. CDR1 and CDR2 (germline): MNHNY, SVGAGI (reference sequence). Trimming took off 6 bases at V and 8 bases at J, with 13 bases between the two ends. The CDR3 sequence: CASRDRSEEAFF. CDR3 sequence (DNA): TGTGCCAGCAGAGATAGGTCAGAGGAAGCTTTCTTT.

This clonotype was seen at least ten times. This CDR3 is CASSSGTANTEAFF. For the CDR3, the DNA is TGTGCCAGCAGCTCCGGGACAGCGAACACTGAAGCTTTCTTT. This rearrangement joins TRBV7-8 to TRBJ1-1; 7 bases match TRBD1. The CDR3 is 14 amino acids. Germline CDR1 and CDR2: SGHVS and FQNEAQ. Trimming removed 4 bases from V and 1 base from J; junction bases left unmatched: 3.

The table lists this clonotype with a few counts. The rearrangement uses TRBV20-1 and TRBJ2-7, with 9 bases matching TRBD2. The CDR3 totals 15 residues. Germline trimming cut 2 bases from V and 7 bases from J; bases unmatched to any gene: 12. Germline values: CDR1 DFQATT, CDR2 SNEGSKA (reference sequence). CDR3 nucleotide sequence: TGCAGTGCTAGATCTGGCGGGAGGGCCACTGGAGAGCAGTACTTC. This sequence encodes CSARSGGRATGEQYF.

This clonotype was counted at least ten times. DNA of the CDR3: TGCGCCAGCAGCCCCCCCAAGGGACCCGGGGAGCTGTTTTTT. It translates to CASSPPKGPGELFF. The chain carries TRBV4-1 and TRBJ2-2; TRBD1 or TRBD2 may be the D gene (5 bases each). V lost 4 bases, J lost 6 bases, and 12 bases lay in between. The V gene's germline CDR1 is MGHRA and CDR2 YSYEKL. The CDR3 length is 14 residues.

This clonotype was counted at least ten times. The CDR3, as DNA: TGTGCCAGCAGCTCCGGACTAGCGGGGGAATTAGATACGCAGTATTTT. It codes for CASSSGLAGELDTQYF. The gene calls are TRBV7-2 and TRBJ2-3; 13 bases line up with TRBD2. This CDR3 region has 16 residues. Germline V CDR1 and CDR2: SGHTA, FQGNSA. After removal of 4 bases from V and 5 bases from J, the junction contained 6 bases not matched to a gene.